The next 30 T cell receptor beta chains were all read from a single sample in a study of cytomegalovirus exposure and HLA in healthy donors. 60 Vbeta and 13 Jbeta primers were used in PCR. Clones were sequenced by immunoSEQ multiplex PCR, and TCRdb holds only the in-frame ones, with some missing. Here the sample spans about 180,000 clones, 77% being singletons. The sample comprised PBMCs. Receptor source: a woman between 55 and 75 years old in good health and CMV-seropositive.

A word on this clone: A junction boundary mismatches the germline segment, possibly from a read error. The chain employs TRBV9 and TRBJ2-4, with TRBD2 as a possible D gene (5 bases). The CDR3 covers 19 residues. CDR1 is SGDLS and CDR2 is YYNGEE in the germline V gene. The CDR3 protein is CASSEGDSRLSLAKNSQYF. Here the CDR3 DNA reads TGTGCCAGCAGCGAAGGCGATAGCCGTCTCTCTCTAGCCAAAAACAGTCAGTACTTC. The full variable domain, rest sourced from reference TRBV9 and TRBJ2-4, is DSGVTQTPKHLITATGQRVTLRCSPRSGDLSVYWYQQSLDQGLQFLIQYYNGEERAKGNILERFSAQQFPDLHSELNLSSLELGDSALYFCASSEGDSRLSLAKNSQYFGAGTRLSVL.

This clone was seen once. The V call is TRBV7-2, the J call TRBJ1-2; D remains ambiguous. The CDR3 is 13 residues long. Per the germline V gene, CDR1 is SGHTA and CDR2 is FQGNSA. V lost 2 bases to trimming and J lost 2 bases, with 6 bases between them. In DNA, the CDR3 is TGTGCCAGCAGCTTAAACAAAAACTATGGCTACACCTTC. Translated: CASSLNKNYGYTF.

The chain uses TRBV11-2 and TRBJ1-4, with a tentative D call TRBD1 (5 bases). Trimming removed 1 base at V and 4 bases at J, with 10 bases between. There are 15 residues in the CDR3. Germline V gene lookup returns CDR1 SGHAT and CDR2 FQNNGV. CDR3 sequence: CASSLVGGLNEKLFF. The DNA of the CDR3 is TGTGCCAGCAGCTTAGTGGGGGGACTTAATGAAAAACTGTTTTTT.

The chain employs TRBV6-5 and TRBJ2-5, with 8 bases fitting TRBD1. Germline V gene lookup returns CDR1 MNHEY and CDR2 SVGAGI. CDR3 length: 14 amino acids. Unmatched junction bases numbered 2, after V lost 1 base and J lost 4 bases. The CDR3 protein is CASSYWDRRETQYF. The DNA of the CDR3 is TGTGCCAGCAGTTACTGGGACAGGAGAGAGACCCAGTACTTC.

This chain connects TRBV10-3 to TRBJ2-3; unclear D gene. Germline lookup yields CDR1 ENHRY and CDR2 SYGVKD. This CDR3 spans 11 amino acids. Trimming removed 3 bases from V and 6 bases from J, with 4 bases in between. Written as DNA, the CDR3 is TGTGCCATCAGTGACTTGGATACGCAGTATTTT. Protein: CAISDLDTQYF.

V and J are TRBV4-2 and TRBJ2-2; 13 nucleotides line up with TRBD2. The germline V gene has CDR1 LGHNA and CDR2 YNFKEQ. This CDR3 is built from 17 residues. Losses at the gene ends were 3 bases for V and 6 bases for J; bases not matched to a gene: 7. This CDR3 is CASSQWTSGRGAGELFF. CDR3 nucleotides: TGTGCCAGCAGCCAGTGGACTAGCGGGAGAGGGGCCGGGGAGCTGTTTTTT.

This sequence joins TRBV28 and TRBJ2-7; D might be TRBD1 (6 bases). CDR1 is MDHEN, CDR2 SYDVKM, per germline. CDR3 size: 15 residues. With 3 bases removed from V and 5 bases from J, the gap between germline ends came to 17 bases. In DNA, the CDR3 is TGTGCCAGCAGTTTGATCCAGGGGAAGGTCCACGAGCAGTACTTC. It encodes CASSLIQGKVHEQYF.

This clone has only one observation. The CDR3 nucleotides read TGTGCCAGCAGCTTAGCCGGGACAGGGGACTACGAGCAGTACTTC. Translating gives CASSLAGTGDYEQYF. The genes are TRBV11-1 and TRBJ2-7; 10 bases map to TRBD1. After removal of 0 bases from V and 3 bases from J, the junction contained 2 bases not matched to a gene. Per germline, CDR1 SGHAT and CDR2 FQDESV (reference sequence). The CDR3 has 15 residues. Drawing the rest from reference TRBV11-1 and TRBJ2-7, the complete variable domain is EAEVAQSPRYKITEKSQAVAFWCDPISGHATLYWYRQILGQGPELLVQFQDESVVDDSQLPKDRFSAERLKGVDSTLKIQPAELGDSAMYLCASSLAGTGDYEQYFGPGTRLTVT.

V and J are TRBV18 and TRBJ2-5; no clear D. The J call is uncertain, as TRBJ2-7 better fits the DNA end. The CDR3 runs to 14 residues. The germline CDR1 and CDR2 sequences are KGHSH and LQKENI. The CDR3 region has the DNA TGTGCCAGCTCACCACGTCCCTCCACCTACGAGCAGTACTTC. This sequence encodes CASSPRPSTYEQYF.

This clone was seen a few times. The J gene is TRBJ1-5, the V gene TRBV6-1, with 8 bases lining up with TRBD1. The CDR3 consists of 15 residues. CDR1 is MNHNS, CDR2 SASEGT, per germline. V shed 6 bases and J 7 bases; nucleotides not matched to a gene: 11. CDR3 amino acids: CASRGDRGASQPQHF. In DNA form, the CDR3 reads TGTGCCAGCAGGGGTGACAGGGGAGCCAGCCAGCCCCAGCATTTT.

The rearrangement links TRBV28 to TRBJ2-7; the D gene is possibly TRBD1 (8 bases). The length of the CDR3 is 15 residues. CDR1 is MDHEN and CDR2 is SYDVKM in the germline V gene. Trimming shortened V by 6 bases and J by 7 bases, and 22 bases separated the two germline ends. CDR3 residues: CASSRLSTGGEEQYF. CDR3 DNA: TGTGCCAGCAGCCGACTGAGTACAGGGGGGGAAGAGCAGTACTTC.

The J gene is TRBJ1-3, the V gene TRBV28; weak D call: TRBD1 (6 bases). The CDR3 spans 16 residues. CDR1 is MDHEN and CDR2 is SYDVKM in the germline V gene. Trimming cost V 3 bases and J 4 bases, with 16 bases left between them. For the CDR3, the DNA is TGTGCCAGCAGTTTGGCAGGGGATGCAGGCGGAAACACCATATATTTT. It translates to CASSLAGDAGGNTIYF.

The chain combines TRBV19 with TRBJ2-7; possibly TRBD2 for D (6 bases). The CDR3 is 14 residues long. The germline V and J ends were trimmed by 3 bases and 3 bases, with 12 bases remaining between them. CDR1 and CDR2 (germline): LNHDA, SQIVND (reference sequence). CDR3 region: CASSISGGIYEQYF. The DNA of the CDR3 is TGTGCCAGTAGTATTAGCGGCGGGATCTACGAGCAGTACTTC.

This clone was observed a few times. The rearrangement uses TRBV18 and TRBJ2-7; TRBD1 matches 10 bases. The V and J ends lost 4 bases and 2 bases, in that order; junction bases with no gene match: 5. CDR1 KGHSH and CDR2 LQKENI come from the germline V gene. The length of the CDR3 is 15 residues. CDR3 sequence reads: CASSQGQGVAYEQYF. The CDR3 region has the DNA TGTGCCAGCTCACAAGGACAGGGGGTTGCCTACGAGCAGTACTTC.

The chain joins TRBV19 to TRBJ2-7; D is perhaps TRBD1 (6 bases). Per germline, CDR1 LNHDA and CDR2 SQIVND (reference sequence). The ends were cut back, 5 bases at V and 4 bases at J, with 15 bases in the middle. The CDR3 has 14 residues. The CDR3 DNA sequence: TGTGCCAGTAGTTCCTGGGACACGTCTTACGAGCAGTACTTC. Its translation is CASSSWDTSYEQYF.

V gene TRBV7-2 combines with J gene TRBJ2-7, with TRBD2 identical over 11 bases. Germline lookup yields CDR1 SGHTA and CDR2 FQGNSA. The CDR3 is made up of 16 amino acids. V lost 5 bases and J lost 4; bases outside the gene matches: 10. CDR3 DNA: TGTGCCAGCAGCGATCCTACTAGCGGGAGTAGGTACGAGCAGTACTTC. Its protein product is CASSDPTSGSRYEQYF.

The CDR3 DNA reads TGTGCCAGCATCCGGGGGGCGGGCGGGGCCAACGTCCTGACTTTC. Its translation is CASIRGAGGANVLTF. This chain links TRBV28 with TRBJ2-6; a possible D gene is TRBD2 (7 bases). This CDR3 region has 15 residues. The germline V gene has CDR1 MDHEN and CDR2 SYDVKM. V was pared by 7 bases and J by 4 bases, with 14 bases between.

The gene calls are TRBV28 and TRBJ1-2; 9 bases are shared with TRBD1. The CDR3 consists of 12 residues. The V gene's germline CDR1 is MDHEN and CDR2 SYDVKM. V dropped 7 bases and J dropped 8; count of bases not matched to a gene: 5. The CDR3 DNA reads TGTGCCAGCACGGAGGACAGGGGCGGCTACACCTTC. Translation: CASTEDRGGYTF.

The CDR3 DNA is TGTGCCAGCAGCGTAGCTAGCGGCCAAGGGTTGACTTCACCCCTCCACTTT. Amino acid sequence: CASSVASGQGLTSPLHF. V is TRBV9 and J is TRBJ1-6; D is uncertain. Trimming pared 0 bases from V and 9 bases from J, leaving 19 bases between. This CDR3 contains 17 residues. Germline V CDR1 and CDR2: SGDLS, YYNGEE.

The V call is TRBV4-1, the J call TRBJ2-7, with 7 bases identical to TRBD2. Germline CDR1 and CDR2: MGHRA and YSYEKL. The CDR3 covers 15 residues. With V trimmed by 3 bases and J by 2 bases, 7 bases remained unmatched. CDR3: CASSQGAGITYEQYF. Here the CDR3 DNA reads TGCGCCAGCAGCCAGGGAGCGGGAATAACCTACGAGCAGTACTTC.

The V gene is TRBV14, the J gene TRBJ1-1, with unresolved D. This CDR3 contains 14 residues. The germline CDR1 and CDR2 sequences are SGHDN and FVKESK. Trimming removed 1 base at V and 0 bases at J, with 6 bases between. CDR3 sequence (DNA): TGTGCCAGCAGCCAAGGGTCAGTGAACACTGAAGCTTTCTTT. It encodes CASSQGSVNTEAFF.

There are a few counts of this clone. This chain links TRBV7-9 with TRBJ2-1; the match to TRBD2 covers 13 bases. There are 15 residues in the CDR3. J was trimmed by 10 bases and V by 6 bases; bases with no gene match: 9. CDR1 SEHNR and CDR2 FQNEAQ come from the germline V gene (reference sequence). The CDR3 bases are TGTGCCAGCAGACCCGGGACTAGCGGGGCGCGGGAGCAGTTCTTC. Encoded protein: CASRPGTSGAREQFF.

The V call is TRBV7-2, the J call TRBJ1-1; no clear D gene. Germline CDR1 reads SGHTA; CDR2 reads FQGNSA. This CDR3 is built from 12 residues. Trimming took 5 bases from V and 2 from J, leaving 6 bases between them. CDR3 DNA sequence: TGTGCCAGCAGCCCTTATAACACTGAAGCTTTCTTT. Its protein is CASSPYNTEAFF.

V and J are TRBV7-8 and TRBJ2-3; 15 nucleotides line up with TRBD2. CDR1 and CDR2 (germline): SGHVS, FQNEAQ. CDR3 length: 19 amino acids. V shed 4 bases and J 1 base; nucleotides not matched to a gene: 9. CDR3 amino acids: CASSSAPGLAGGGTDTQYF. The CDR3 bases are TGTGCCAGCAGCTCCGCCCCGGGACTAGCGGGAGGAGGCACAGATACGCAGTATTTT.

This clone was picked up a small number of times. The V and J genes are TRBV6-1 and TRBJ2-2; D unclear. V dropped 5 bases and J dropped 4 bases, with 5 bases sitting between them. CDR1 MNHNS and CDR2 SASEGT come from the germline V gene. The CDR3 extends over 12 amino acids. This CDR3 reads CASSQFTGELFF. CDR3 DNA sequence: TGTGCCAGCAGTCAATTCACCGGGGAGCTGTTTTTT.

This sequence joins TRBV18 and TRBJ2-5, with a tentative D call TRBD2 (6 bases). In germline, CDR1 is KGHSH, CDR2 LQKENI. Trimming removed 0 bases at V and 2 bases at J, with 10 bases between. This CDR3 contains 15 residues. CDR3 region: CASSPPGGPQETQYF. CDR3 DNA sequence: TGTGCCAGCTCACCACCGGGGGGACCACAAGAGACCCAGTACTTC.

The rearrangement links TRBV21-1 to TRBJ1-5; TRBD1 reflects the table's D call only, with no check against the DNA. TRBV21-1 is a documented pseudogene. The CDR3 is 14 residues long. CDR3 region: CASKAGPFYQPQHF. CDR3 coding DNA: TGTGCCAGCAAGGCAGGGCCTTTTTATCAGCCCCAGCATTTT.

CDR3: CASSQGLVELGEQFF. The CDR3, as DNA: TGTGCCAGCAGTCAGGGGCTAGTCGAGTTGGGTGAGCAGTTCTTC. This rearrangement joins TRBV11-2 to TRBJ2-1; D might be TRBD1 (6 bases). The V end was cut by 6 bases, the J end by 9 bases, with 21 bases between. Germline V gene data show CDR1 as SGHAT and CDR2 as FQNNGV. The CDR3 is 15 amino acids.

The rearrangement uses TRBV19 and TRBJ2-7; 8 bases are a match to TRBD1. After removal of 3 bases from V and 5 bases from J, the junction contained 9 bases not matched to a gene. Germline-derived CDR1 and CDR2 are LNHDA and SQIVND (reference sequence). This CDR3 has 15 residues. CDR3 sequence (DNA): TGTGCCAGTAGTATCAAGGCCCCGACAGGGGACGAGCAGTACTTC. It specifies CASSIKAPTGDEQYF.

V usage is TRBV7-7 and J usage is TRBJ2-2; D is perhaps TRBD2 (5 bases). CDR3 length equals 13 residues. Germline assignment: CDR1 SSHAT and CDR2 FNYEAQ (reference sequence). The V gene lost 4 bases and the J gene lost 6 bases, with 9 bases spanning the gap. The CDR3, as DNA: TGTGCCAGCAGCTCAGACTACGCCGGGGAGCTGTTTTTT. Its protein product is CASSSDYAGELFF.